Listed below are T cell receptor beta chains from one sample, sequenced in a study of T cells in Graves' hyperthyroidism and ophthalmopathy. TCRdb reprocessed the multiplex PCR reads via MiXCR and lists one record per CDR3 protein. This table holds hundreds of thousands of distinct CDR3 sequences, less than 25% found once. The material sequenced was blood. All receptors derive from a woman in her 30s with Graves' ophthalmopathy. Each CDR3 is given with its conserved first and last residue. D genes are given only for firm matches. Clone size is given for some rows only: seen once, a few or many times, or a class if the clone is expanded.

>TRBD1|TRBV3-1|-|TRBJ1-1
CASSQYGTVEAFF
TGTGCCAGCAGCCAATATGGGACAGTCGAAGCTTTCTTT
>-|TRBV7-9|-|TRBJ1-1
CASSLARGPAFF
TGTGCCAGCAGCTTAGCACGGGGGCCCGCTTTCTTT
>TRBD1|TRBV15|many|TRBJ1-5
CATSRDQGEEQPQHF
TGTGCCACCAGCAGAGATCAGGGGGAAGAACAGCCCCAGCATTTT
>-|TRBV12-3/TRBV12-4|medium-sized|TRBJ2-5
CASSLGETQYF
TGTGCCAGCAGTTTGGGAGAGACCCAGTACTTC
>-|TRBV7-2|-|TRBJ1-1
CASSLRMGGLTEAFF
TGTGCCAGCAGCTTGAGGATGGGGGGTCTGACTGAAGCTTTCTTT
>-|TRBV12-3/TRBV12-4|-|TRBJ2-7
CASSTLSSYEQYF
TGTGCCAGCAGCACTCTGAGCTCCTACGAGCAGTACTTC
>-|TRBV6-2/TRBV6-3|many|TRBJ2-7
CASSYSMTVDPKYF
TGTGCCAGCAGTTACTCGATGACAGTCGATCCAAAGTACTTC
>-|TRBV6-2/TRBV6-3|many|TRBJ1-1
CASSYSTDYVGPLTEAFF
TGTGCCAGCAGTTACTCGACGGATTACGTAGGGCCCCTCACTGAAGCTTTCTTT
>-|TRBV12-3/TRBV12-4|many|TRBJ1-5
CASSFFYGTGDQPQHF
TGTGCCAGCAGTTTCTTCTACGGGACCGGCGATCAGCCCCAGCATTTT
>TRBD1|TRBV5-1|many|TRBJ1-2
CASSSTGISYGYTF
TGCGCCAGCAGCTCGACAGGGATCAGCTATGGCTACACCTTC
>TRBD2|TRBV6-1|few|TRBJ2-7
CASSGERESYEQYF
TGTGCCAGCAGTGGAGAGCGGGAGTCTTACGAGCAGTACTTC
>-|TRBV9|few|TRBJ1-2
CASSAAGSYGYTF
TGTGCCAGCAGCGCAGCCGGGTCCTATGGCTACACCTTC
>-|TRBV27|many|TRBJ2-7
CASRKRQDFSYEQYF
TGTGCCAGCCGGAAAAGACAGGACTTCTCCTACGAGCAGTACTTC
>-|TRBV5-4|few|TRBJ2-5
CASSLEADQTHKETQYF
TGTGCCAGCAGCTTGGAGGCAGACCAAACCCACAAAGAGACCCAGTACTTC
>TRBD1|TRBV4-1|few|TRBJ1-5
CASSRPPSGTGGNQPQHF
TGCGCCAGCAGCCGCCCCCCTTCCGGGACAGGCGGCAATCAGCCCCAGCATTTT
>TRBD1|TRBV20-1|many|TRBJ1-5
CSASGTGVDQPQHF
TGCAGTGCTAGCGGGACAGGGGTAGATCAGCCCCAGCATTTT
>-|TRBV7-2|many|TRBJ1-1
CAAKNGLGNTEAFF
TGTGCCGCTAAAAACGGGCTCGGGAACACTGAAGCTTTCTTT
>TRBD2|TRBV7-2|many|TRBJ2-5
CATARGSSGAQETQYF
TGTGCCACCGCCCGGGGGAGTAGCGGGGCCCAAGAGACCCAGTACTTC
>-|TRBV6-1|few|TRBJ1-5
CASSEGLGDQPQHF
TGTGCCAGCAGTGAAGGACTGGGAGATCAGCCTCAGCATTTT
>-|TRBV12-3/TRBV12-4|few|TRBJ1-5
CASSLATANQPQHF
TGTGCCAGCAGTTTAGCCACGGCCAATCAGCCCCAGCATTTT
>TRBD1|TRBV20-1|once|TRBJ2-5
CSASDSGQWETQYF
TGCAGTGCTAGTGACTCGGGACAGTGGGAGACCCAGTACTTC
>-|TRBV6-1|-|TRBJ1-1
CASSEEGQATEAFF
TGTGCCAGCAGTGAAGAGGGTCAAGCCACTGAAGCTTTCTTT
>-|TRBV12-3/TRBV12-4|-|TRBJ2-7
CASRDSSMGYEQYF
TGTGCCAGCAGGGACAGCTCTATGGGGTACGAGCAGTACTTC
>-|TRBV6-4|few|TRBJ1-1
CASSAQGGGGTEAFF
TGTGCCAGCAGTGCCCAAGGGGGTGGGGGCACTGAAGCTTTCTTT